One and the same sample provided the 31 T cell receptor beta chains below, sequenced in a study of blood T cells in healthy people across ages. Through a sample-barcoded 5' primer and a J-beta primer mix, a second PCR was run for roughly 7 to 12 cycles. TCRdb redid the calling of the 5' RACE reads with MiXCR, one entry per CDR3 protein. The repertoire holds 1.5 million to 1.9 million distinct CDR3 sequences, with about 42% as singletons. Sequencing was performed on blood. These receptors were collected from a young woman in good health.

There are a few counts of this clonotype. The chain uses TRBV12-3 or TRBV12-4 and TRBJ1-5; D uncertain. This CDR3 has 14 residues. The germline V and J ends were trimmed by 3 bases and 2 bases, with 8 bases remaining between them. The CDR3 here is CASSFGVGNQPQHF. The DNA of the CDR3 is TGTGCCAGCAGTTTCGGGGTTGGCAATCAGCCCCAGCATTTT.

The chain recombines TRBV7-2 with TRBJ2-1; D is tentatively TRBD1 or TRBD2 (6 bases each). In germline, CDR1 is SGHTA, CDR2 FQGNSA. Trimming cost V 3 bases and J 9 bases, with 24 bases left between them. This CDR3 comprises 17 residues. This chain's CDR3 is CASSLRYRGSPDSEQFF. DNA for the CDR3: TGTGCCAGCAGCTTGAGGTACCGGGGGTCCCCGGACAGTGAGCAGTTCTTC.

This clonotype was counted only a few times. The chain combines TRBV12-3 or TRBV12-4 with TRBJ2-5; no clear D gene. This CDR3 is built from 14 residues. Deletions cut 5 bases from V and 5 bases from J, with 15 bases between. CDR3 bases: TGTGCCAGCAGTCGCTTCGGCTACTGGGAGACCCAGTACTTC. Encoded protein: CASSRFGYWETQYF.

The genes are TRBV12-3 or TRBV12-4 and TRBJ1-2, with a possible D match to TRBD1 (6 bases). The CDR3 length is 15 residues. V was pared by 6 bases and J by 2 bases, with 16 bases between. The CDR3 loop is CASSPGGGTNYGYTF. In nucleotides, the CDR3 is TGTGCCAGCAGCCCTGGGGGGGGCACGAACTATGGCTACACCTTC.

CDR3 DNA sequence: TGTGCCAGCAGGCGACTTCCGAAGGCTAGGTTCACAGATACGCAGTATTTT. Its translation is CASRRLPKARFTDTQYF. V and J are TRBV6-2 or TRBV6-3 and TRBJ2-3; D unresolved. V was cut by 6 bases and J by 2 bases, with 21 bases left in between. Germline-derived CDR1 and CDR2 are MNHEY and SVGEGT. The CDR3 is 17 residues long.

The CDR3: CASSFRDPYNEQYF. The CDR3, as DNA: TGTGCCAGCAGTTTCCGGGACCCGTACAATGAGCAGTACTTC. This chain links TRBV28 with TRBJ2-5, with D perhaps assigned TRBD1 or TRBD2 (5 bases each). Germline V gene data show CDR1 as MDHEN and CDR2 as SYDVKM. The CDR3 is 14 residues long. V was cut by 3 bases and J by 11 bases, with 19 bases left in between.

The CDR3 DNA reads TGTGCCAGCAGTTACGTGGTTTATGGCGGCTACACCTTC. It encodes CASSYVVYGGYTF. The gene calls are TRBV6-2 or TRBV6-3 and TRBJ1-2; the D is unclear. Germline CDR1 is MNHEY and CDR2 is SVGEGT. V was pared by 2 bases and J by 8 bases, with 12 bases between. The length of the CDR3 is 13 residues.

The V call is TRBV7-2, the J call TRBJ2-1; D gene ambiguous. Germline-derived CDR1 and CDR2 are SGHTA and FQGNSA. The length of the CDR3 is 15 residues. The V end lost 3 bases, the J end lost 2 bases, and 11 bases lay between the germline ends. CDR3 nucleotides: TGTGCCAGCAGCTTTGAGGACCAGCCCTACAATGAGCAGTTCTTC. Amino acids: CASSFEDQPYNEQFF. Full variable domain (rest looked up from reference TRBV7-2 and TRBJ2-1): GAGVSQSPSNKVTEKGKDVELRCDPISGHTALYWYRQSLGQGLEFLIYFQGNSAPDKSGLPSDRFSAERTGGSVSTLTIQRTQQEDSAVYLCASSFEDQPYNEQFFGPGTRLTVL.

This clonotype was detected a few times. The gene calls are TRBV6-2 or TRBV6-3 and TRBJ2-4; D is possibly TRBD1 (6 bases). The CDR3 extends over 15 amino acids. Per germline, CDR1 MNHEY and CDR2 SVGEGT. Trimming took 6 bases from V and 6 from J, leaving 18 bases between them. CDR3 nucleotide sequence: TGTGCCAGCAGGCCTACCGGGACAAGGAGAAACATTCAGTACTTC. It codes for CASRPTGTRRNIQYF.

As concerns this clonotype: At one end the junction does not follow the germline gene, possibly because of a read error. The J gene is TRBJ2-3, the V gene TRBV7-9; no clear D. Germline assignment: CDR1 SEHNR and CDR2 FQNEAQ (reference sequence). This CDR3 is built from 14 residues. The CDR3 region is CAGSPLTHGDTQYF. As DNA, the CDR3 is TGTGCCGGCAGCCCATTAACTCACGGAGATACGCAGTATTTT.

This clonotype was counted a few times. V and J are TRBV10-3 and TRBJ2-7; D is perhaps TRBD2 (6 bases). The V gene's germline CDR1 is ENHRY and CDR2 SYGVKD. Trimming took 8 bases from V and 4 from J, leaving 18 bases between them. There are 14 residues in the CDR3. The CDR3 region is CAIRPSRDFYEQYF. DNA for the CDR3: TGTGCCATCCGCCCGAGCAGGGACTTTTACGAGCAGTACTTC.

This clonotype turned up a few times. The rearrangement uses TRBV20-1 and TRBJ2-7; D remains ambiguous. Germline CDR1 and CDR2: DFQATT and SNEGSKA (reference sequence). The V end was cut by 7 bases, the J end by 0 bases, with 19 bases between. The CDR3 consists of 15 residues. Here the CDR3 DNA reads TGCAGTGTGGGGAAGGTGACCGATCCCTCCTACGAGCAGTACTTC. It translates to CSVGKVTDPSYEQYF.

This clonotype has more than one count but fewer than ten. The chain employs TRBV5-1 and TRBJ2-1; TRBD1 agrees at 9 bases. V gave up 1 base and J gave up 5 bases; unmatched junction bases: 7. The CDR3 consists of 16 residues. Germline CDR1 and CDR2: SGHRS and YFSETQ. CDR3 bases: TGCGCCAGCAGCTTGAGTCACAGGGGGCTCGACAATGAGCAGTTCTTC. Residues: CASSLSHRGLDNEQFF.

V gene TRBV28 combines with J gene TRBJ2-5; D is possibly TRBD2 (6 bases). Between the trimmed V and J ends, which lost 10 bases and 3 bases, there was a span of 21 bases. Germline CDR1 reads MDHEN; CDR2 reads SYDVKM. This CDR3 comprises 15 residues. The CDR3 nucleotides read TGTGCCACCGAGGGACTTAGCGCAGGCAAAGAGACCCAGTACTTC. It yields the protein CATEGLSAGKETQYF.

This clonotype has a handful of counts. The V and J genes are TRBV12-5 and TRBJ2-1; a weak D match, TRBD1 (6 bases). This CDR3 has 11 residues. Trimming pared 7 bases from V and 11 bases from J, leaving 12 bases between. Germline CDR1 reads LGHNT; CDR2 reads FRNRAP. The CDR3 nucleotides are TGTGCTAGTGCCATACAGGGTCAGCAGTTCTTC. This encodes CASAIQGQQFF.

This chain connects TRBV7-3 to TRBJ2-2; 9 nucleotides agree with TRBD1. Trimming cost V 0 bases and J 5 bases; bases outside gene matches: 7. This CDR3 has 17 amino acids. The V gene's germline CDR1 is SGHTA and CDR2 FQGTGA. CDR3 sequence: CASSLTGGTGTTGELFF. DNA for the CDR3: TGTGCCAGCAGCTTAACGGGTGGGACAGGGACGACCGGGGAGCTGTTTTTT. Combining the CDR3 with reference TRBV7-3 and TRBJ2-2 gives the whole variable domain GAGVSQTPSNKVTEKGKYVELRCDPISGHTALYWYRQSLGQGPEFLIYFQGTGAADDSGLPNDRFFAVRPEGSVSTLKIQRTERGDSAVYLCASSLTGGTGTTGELFFGEGSRLTVL.

V usage is TRBV10-3 and J usage is TRBJ2-4; TRBD1 matches 8 bases. The end of the DNA aligns better with TRBJ2-7, so the J call may be wrong. The CDR3 spans 15 residues. Looked up from germline, CDR1 is ENHRY and CDR2 is SYGVKD. Here the CDR3 reads CAISKAGTGTYEQYF. CDR3 coding DNA: TGTGCCATCTCCAAGGCCGGGACAGGCACCTACGAGCAGTACTTC.

This clonotype has more than one count but fewer than ten. The chain uses TRBV12-3 or TRBV12-4 and TRBJ1-1, with D perhaps matching TRBD1 (5 bases). Trimming took 4 bases from V and 1 from J, leaving 10 bases between them. The CDR3 runs 14 residues. The CDR3 loop reads CASSYRDGNTEAFF. The DNA of the CDR3 is TGTGCCAGCAGTTACCGGGACGGGAACACTGAAGCTTTCTTT.

V and J are TRBV2 and TRBJ1-5, with D uncertain. Germline assignment: CDR1 SNHLY and CDR2 FYNNEI. The length of the CDR3 is 15 residues. Trimming took 4 bases from V and 3 from J, leaving 13 bases between them. The chain's CDR3 is CASSAPRGNNQPQHF. The CDR3 DNA is TGTGCCAGCAGTGCGCCCCGGGGTAACAATCAGCCCCAGCATTTT.

This clonotype was observed a few times. V usage is TRBV30 and J usage is TRBJ2-6; 7 bases agree with TRBD1. V shed 7 bases and J 0 bases; nucleotides not matched to a gene: 6. The length of the CDR3 is 15 residues. Per the germline V gene, CDR1 is GTSNPN and CDR2 is SVGIG (reference sequence). As DNA, the CDR3 is TGTGCCTCACAGGGGACGCTCTCTGGGGCCAACGTCCTGACTTTC. It is translated as CASQGTLSGANVLTF.

The rearrangement joins TRBV6-2 or TRBV6-3 to TRBJ1-1; 9 bases map to TRBD1. The CDR3 has 18 residues. J gave up 0 bases and V 6 bases, and 14 bases lay outside the gene matches. The germline V gene has CDR1 MNHEY and CDR2 SVGEGT. The chain's CDR3 is CASSYLITGGGLNTEAFF. CDR3 nucleotides: TGTGCCAGCAGCTACCTAATTACAGGGGGCGGCCTGAACACTGAAGCTTTCTTT.

This clonotype was recorded many times. The chain combines TRBV7-6 with TRBJ2-7, with TRBD2 as a possible D gene (6 bases). The CDR3 totals 13 residues. V was trimmed by 3 bases and J by 5 bases, leaving 11 bases between them. Looked up from germline, CDR1 is SGHVS and CDR2 is FNYEAQ. Here the CDR3 reads CASSLSRRDEQYF. The CDR3 DNA reads TGTGCCAGCAGCTTGTCTAGGAGGGACGAGCAGTACTTC.

This clonotype was found a few times. The chain is built from TRBV14 and TRBJ2-1; 11 positions agree with TRBD2. The ends lost 2 bases at V and 6 bases at J; junction bases unmatched: 9. This CDR3 region has 17 residues. The germline V gene encodes CDR1 SGHDN and CDR2 FVKESK. CDR3: CASSQSSGRARGNEQFF. CDR3 nucleotide sequence: TGTGCCAGCAGCCAAAGTAGCGGGAGGGCCAGAGGCAATGAGCAGTTCTTC.

The chain links TRBV6-2 or TRBV6-3 to TRBJ2-3; 12 nucleotides match TRBD2. V lost 2 bases to trimming and J lost 4 bases; unmatched junction nucleotides: 7. The CDR3 is 17 residues long. In germline, CDR1 is MNHEY, CDR2 SVGEGT. CDR3: CASSYPTSGRMADTQYF. The CDR3 DNA sequence: TGTGCCAGCAGTTACCCGACTAGCGGGAGAATGGCAGATACGCAGTATTTT.

The chain is built from TRBV12-3 or TRBV12-4 and TRBJ2-1, with a weak D call TRBD2 (7 bases). With 5 bases removed from V and 2 bases from J, the gap between germline ends came to 13 bases. The CDR3 totals 15 residues. The CDR3 DNA reads as TGTGCCAGCAGTGGGGGGCGGGAGCCCTACAATGAGCAGTTCTTC. This gives the protein CASSGGREPYNEQFF.

V is TRBV6-2 or TRBV6-3 and J is TRBJ2-1; 9 nucleotides agree with TRBD2. In germline, CDR1 is MNHEY, CDR2 SVGEGT. This CDR3 spans 16 amino acids. The ends lost 4 bases at V and 1 base at J; junction bases unmatched: 5. The CDR3 bases are TGTGCCAGCAGTTGGCGGGGGGGCCCATCCTACAATGAGCAGTTCTTC. This codes for CASSWRGGPSYNEQFF.

This clonotype was observed a few times. The chain uses TRBV11-2 and TRBJ2-5; unclear D gene. V was pared by 1 base and J by 1 base, with 10 bases between. This CDR3 has 15 residues. Germline V gives CDR1 SGHAT, CDR2 FQNNGV. CDR3 in DNA: TGTGCCAGCAGCTTAGGGTGGTCAACCCAAGAGACCCAGTACTTC. Amino acids: CASSLGWSTQETQYF.

This clonotype has a handful of counts. J is TRBJ2-1 and V is TRBV19; 11 positions match TRBD2. There are 15 residues in the CDR3. V shed 6 bases and J 7 bases; nucleotides not matched to a gene: 8. Germline V gives CDR1 LNHDA, CDR2 SQIVND (reference sequence). The CDR3 reads CASSKLAGVGNEQFF. The CDR3 nucleotides read TGTGCCAGTAGCAAACTAGCGGGAGTGGGTAATGAGCAGTTCTTC.

The V and J genes are TRBV19 and TRBJ1-5; the D is unclear. V lost 3 bases, J lost 1 base, and 10 bases lay in between. The CDR3 is 15 residues long. Germline V gene sequence: CDR1 LNHDA, CDR2 SQIVND (reference sequence). CDR3 region: CASSMVRESNQPQHF. CDR3 in DNA: TGTGCCAGTAGTATGGTCAGAGAGAGCAATCAGCCCCAGCATTTT.

This clonotype came up a few times. The V gene is TRBV10-3, the J gene TRBJ2-3; no firm D call. The CDR3 has 14 residues. The germline V and J ends were trimmed by 6 bases and 4 bases, with 14 bases remaining between them. Germline loops: CDR1 ENHRY, CDR2 SYGVKD. The CDR3 nucleotides read TGTGCCATCAGCCCAGTGGGGTCCGCAGATACGCAGTATTTT. Translated: CAISPVGSADTQYF.

The CDR3 coding sequence is TGCAGTGCTCAACGGGGACTGGGCAATCAGCCCCAGCATTTT. It is translated as CSAQRGLGNQPQHF. The chain joins TRBV20-1 to TRBJ1-5; the D gene is possibly TRBD1 (5 bases). V was clipped by 5 bases and J by 2 bases, with 13 bases between them. Germline V lookup: CDR1 DFQATT, CDR2 SNEGSKA (reference sequence). This CDR3 has 14 residues.